What follows describes a single TCR beta chain. The antigen is not known. This sample's time point: pretreatment peripheral blood. The data originate from a study of PD-L1 blockade in urothelial cancer. Study background: Males with bladder-origin urothelial cancer constituted twenty-five of 29 patients. Blood yielded a median of around 150,000 T cells per sample. Findings and limits, study-wide: Better progression-free and overall survival followed lower pretreatment blood clonality. Patients who had durable benefit saw their tumor-associated blood clones expand more at 3 weeks.

TCRdb's table, derived via immunoSEQ multiplex PCR, lists solely in-frame clones and lacks some. Seen here are about 130,000 clones, less than 85% observed once, and the top ten hold around 3.2%. Trimming took 0 bases from V and 10 from J; bases not matched to a gene: 5. CDR1 and CDR2 (germline): MGHRA, YSYEKL. This CDR3 is 15 amino acids long. Source: PBMCs, taken around atezolizumab (anti-PD-L1) treatment. The chain employs TRBV4-1 and TRBJ2-1, with 11 nucleotides matching TRBD2. This clonotype was sampled from a middle-aged man with urothelial cancer. The CDR3 coding sequence is TGCGCCAGCAGCCAAGATCCGGCTAGCGGGAGGGAGCAGTTCTTC. Its protein is CASSQDPASGREQFF.